The table lists the clone carrying this T cell receptor (beta chain) with a few counts. Its specificity is not known. Using its own MiXCR run on the RT-PCR reads, TCRdb lists one record per CDR3 protein. The data contain 650,000 to 700,000 distinct CDR3 sequences, around a sixth of them seen just once; the ten biggest clones take up roughly 11%. These data originate in a study of response to subunit inactivated influenza vaccine. Study-wide findings and caveats: The authors suggested that every seasonal influenza vaccination recruits few new T cells.

The V gene's germline CDR1 is SGHKS and CDR2 YYEKEE (reference sequence). The ends lost 0 bases at V and 6 bases at J; junction bases unmatched: 2. This CDR3 is 14 amino acids long. The material was PBMCs from blood, obtained 11 to 12 days after vaccination. The rearrangement uses TRBV5-5 and TRBJ2-7; TRBD2 matches 11 bases. The sequence was obtained from a man in his fifties or sixties who received an inactivated influenza vaccine. The CDR3 DNA follows: TGTGCCAGCAGCTTGGGGACTAGCGGGCGCGAGCAGTACTTC. It encodes CASSLGTSGREQYF.